The 24 T cell receptor beta chains below all came from one sample that was sequenced in a study of T cell responses to AZD1222 COVID-19 vaccine (TCRdb year 2021). In light of the paper, this sample's time point label describes: baseline before first vaccination. Library preparation was by the immunoSEQ multiplex PCR assay. Held by TCRdb, this immuneACCESS table contains in-frame sequences only and omits some clones. Under half of the omission traces to an unresolved V gene where checked; the cause of the rest is unknown. The sample data list 150,000 to 200,000 clones, and 85% to 95% of these were observed just once. Jointly, the top ten make up around 1.3% of the sample. Sequenced material: peripheral blood, taken on day 0 of AZD1222 vaccination. Receptor source: an adult in good health.

V usage is TRBV9 and J usage is TRBJ1-2, with D unclear. V shed 0 bases and J shed 1 base, with 13 bases lying between them. The CDR3 has 16 amino acids. Per the germline V gene, CDR1 is SGDLS and CDR2 is YYNGEE. CDR3 loop: CASSVDGRVNNYGYTF. CDR3 nucleotide sequence: TGTGCCAGCAGCGTAGACGGCAGAGTGAATAACTATGGCTACACCTTC.

V usage is TRBV2 and J usage is TRBJ1-4; a weak D match, TRBD1 (5 bases). V was pared by 9 bases and J by 5 bases, with 25 bases between. Germline CDR1 is SNHLY and CDR2 is FYNNEI. CDR3 length: 17 amino acids. The CDR3 reads CASYGSWGGLINEKLFF. Written as DNA, the CDR3 is TGTGCCAGTTATGGGAGCTGGGGCGGGCTTATAAATGAAAAACTGTTTTTT.

The chain uses TRBV21-1 and TRBJ2-1; the table gives TRBD1 as D, unverified against the DNA. TRBV21-1 is designated a pseudogene. The CDR3 consists of 17 residues. CDR3 nucleotide sequence: TGTGCCAGCAGCAAAGCACCGGACAGGGGACTCAACAATGAGCAGTTCTTC. Amino acids: CASSKAPDRGLNNEQFF.

V and J are TRBV6-5 and TRBJ2-7, with D perhaps given as TRBD1 or TRBD2 (5 bases each). V lost 6 bases and J 3 bases, leaving 18 bases between the germline ends. The germline CDR1 and CDR2 sequences are MNHEY and SVGAGI. The length of the CDR3 is 15 residues. CDR3 loop: CASRLGRPNLYEQYF. CDR3 DNA: TGTGCCAGCAGATTGGGACGGCCGAATCTCTACGAGCAGTACTTC.

This clone appeared a single time. This chain connects TRBV7-9 to TRBJ1-2, with D uncertain. Trimming left V 5 bases short and J 8 bases short, with 12 bases between. The CDR3 sequence is 12 residues long. Germline-derived CDR1 and CDR2 are SEHNR and FQNEAQ (reference sequence). This CDR3 reads CASSLDGWGYTF. As DNA, the CDR3 is TGTGCCAGCAGCCTCGATGGTTGGGGCTACACCTTC.

The rearrangement links TRBV28 to TRBJ1-1, with a tentative D call TRBD1 (5 bases). Germline assignment: CDR1 MDHEN and CDR2 SYDVKM. This CDR3 region has 12 residues. Between the trimmed V and J ends, which lost 1 base and 11 bases, there was a span of 11 bases. Here the CDR3 reads CASSLSPGRAFF. CDR3 bases: TGTGCCAGCAGTTTATCCCCAGGGAGGGCTTTCTTT.

CDR3 nucleotides: TGTGCCAGCAGCCCCGGGACGGATTTTTCCTACGAGCAGTACTTC. It translates to CASSPGTDFSYEQYF. The chain couples TRBV7-6 to TRBJ2-7; D assignment may be TRBD1 or TRBD2 (5 bases each). Looked up from germline, CDR1 is SGHVS and CDR2 is FNYEAQ. Deletions cut 5 bases from V and 1 base from J, with 15 bases between. This CDR3 region has 15 residues.

The chain joins TRBV11-1 to TRBJ1-4; 9 bases match TRBD1. V dropped 4 bases and J dropped 8; count of bases not matched to a gene: 11. This CDR3 region has 16 residues. CDR1 and CDR2 (germline): SGHAT, FQDESV (reference sequence). The CDR3 DNA reads as TGTGCCAGCAGCTCGCCGGGGACAGGGATAAGCGAAAAACTGTTTTTT. Protein sequence: CASSSPGTGISEKLFF.

CDR3 in amino acids: CAIRGGTNTGELFF. The CDR3 DNA is TGTGCCATTCGCGGGGGAACGAACACCGGGGAGCTGTTTTTT. V gene TRBV28 combines with J gene TRBJ2-2, with TRBD2 matching 7 bases. The CDR3 sequence is 14 residues long. Germline CDR1 reads MDHEN; CDR2 reads SYDVKM. Trimming cost V 10 bases and J 0 bases; bases outside gene matches: 5.

This clone was seen only once. The J gene is TRBJ2-6, the V gene TRBV6-6; D remains ambiguous. Deletions cut 5 bases from V and 1 base from J, with 9 bases between. Per germline, CDR1 MNHNY and CDR2 SVGAGI (reference sequence). The CDR3 has 15 residues. The CDR3, as DNA: TGTGCCAGCAGTCCAAGGATGTCTGGGGCCAACGTCCTGACTTTC. Translating it yields CASSPRMSGANVLTF.

In DNA form, the CDR3 reads TGTGCCAGCAGCGCCTCGGATGGAAACACTGAAGCTTTCTTT. It codes for CASSASDGNTEAFF. The chain recombines TRBV13 with TRBJ1-1; no reliable D call. V lost 5 bases and J 2 bases, leaving 12 bases between the germline ends. CDR1 and CDR2 (germline): PRHDT, FYEKMQ (reference sequence). The CDR3 extends over 14 amino acids. Complete variable domain (other parts from reference TRBV13 and TRBJ1-1): AAGVIQSPRHLIKEKRETATLKCYPIPRHDTVYWYQQGPGQDPQFLISFYEKMQSDKGSIPDRFSAQQFSDYHSELNMSSLELGDSALYFCASSASDGNTEAFFGQGTRLTVV.

The J gene is TRBJ2-1, the V gene TRBV4-1, with 9 bases matching TRBD2. Germline loops: CDR1 MGHRA, CDR2 YSYEKL. The CDR3 has 16 amino acids. Losses at the gene ends were 0 bases for V and 2 bases for J; bases not matched to a gene: 2. CDR3 sequence: CASSQELAGPYNEQFF. CDR3 sequence (DNA): TGCGCCAGCAGCCAAGAGCTAGCGGGACCCTACAATGAGCAGTTCTTC.

The chain is built from TRBV5-4 and TRBJ1-1; D is ambiguous. CDR1 and CDR2 from the germline V gene are SGHNT and YYREEE (reference sequence). Trimming pared 1 base from V and 3 bases from J, leaving 4 bases between. This CDR3 comprises 12 residues. CDR3 sequence (DNA): TGTGCCAGCAGCTTGTCGCACACTGAAGCTTTCTTT. Translation: CASSLSHTEAFF.

The chain uses TRBV11-3 and TRBJ1-1, with a weak D call TRBD1 (6 bases). The CDR3 extends over 15 amino acids. V was trimmed by 4 bases and J by 0 bases, leaving 12 bases between them. CDR1 is SGHNT and CDR2 is YENEEA in the germline V gene. CDR3 nucleotides: TGTGCCAGCAGCTCCGGGGGCCTTATGAACACTGAAGCTTTCTTT. It codes for CASSSGGLMNTEAFF.

V gene TRBV27 combines with J gene TRBJ2-1, with 7 positions matching TRBD2. The CDR3 totals 15 residues. In germline, CDR1 is MNHEY, CDR2 SMNVEV (reference sequence). The J segment lost 0 bases and the V segment lost 5 bases, leaving 4 bases of the junction unmatched. The CDR3 reads CASSRAGPSYNEQFF. CDR3 nucleotide sequence: TGTGCCAGCAGTCGAGCGGGACCCTCCTACAATGAGCAGTTCTTC.

The V call is TRBV5-1, the J call TRBJ1-5; D possibly corresponds to TRBD1 (6 bases). Looked up from germline, CDR1 is SGHRS and CDR2 is YFSETQ. The CDR3 contains 16 residues. V was cut by 0 bases and J by 1 base, with 11 bases left in between. CDR3 coding DNA: TGCGCCAGCAGCTTGGGCGCGGGGGGCAGCAATCAGCCCCAGCATTTT. This sequence encodes CASSLGAGGSNQPQHF.

The rearrangement uses TRBV30 and TRBJ1-1; D ambiguous. Germline V gives CDR1 GTSNPN, CDR2 SVGIG (reference sequence). The CDR3 totals 14 residues. V gave up 0 bases and J gave up 1 base, with 9 bases separating them. For the CDR3, the DNA is TGTGCCTGGAGTGTCGGGCTAGGGAACACTGAAGCTTTCTTT. It yields the protein CAWSVGLGNTEAFF.

This chain connects TRBV27 to TRBJ2-7; D is perhaps TRBD1 or TRBD2 (5 bases each). This CDR3 contains 14 residues. Germline V gene lookup returns CDR1 MNHEY and CDR2 SMNVEV (reference sequence). Trimming took 6 bases from V and 4 from J, leaving 16 bases between them. Written as DNA, the CDR3 is TGTGCCAGCAGCCGGGACGGGGACGGGTACGAGCAGTACTTC. This encodes CASSRDGDGYEQYF.

The chain links TRBV5-6 to TRBJ2-7, with TRBD2 as a possible D gene (6 bases). The germline V gene encodes CDR1 SGHDT and CDR2 YYEEEE. This CDR3 has 15 amino acids. Trimming cost V 4 bases and J 6 bases, with 20 bases left between them. Here the CDR3 reads CASSHREHLGGEQYF. CDR3 bases: TGTGCCAGCAGCCACCGGGAGCACTTAGGAGGCGAGCAGTACTTC.

The chain joins TRBV15 to TRBJ1-6, with TRBD1 identical over 7 bases. Germline trimming cut 4 bases from V and 10 bases from J; bases unmatched to any gene: 13. Germline values: CDR1 LNHNV, CDR2 YYDKDF (reference sequence). The CDR3 length is 16 residues. Here the CDR3 reads CATSNPKTGWRSPLHF. The DNA for the CDR3 is TGTGCCACCAGCAACCCCAAGACAGGGTGGCGGTCACCCCTCCACTTT. Together with reference TRBV15 and TRBJ1-6, the CDR3 gives the full variable domain: DAMVIQNPRYQVTQFGKPVTLSCSQTLNHNVMYWYQQKSSQAPKLLFHYYDKDFNNEADTPDNFQSRRPNTSFCFLDIRSPGLGDTAMYLCATSNPKTGWRSPLHFGNGTRLTVT.

This clone was detected only a few times. The chain combines TRBV7-2 with TRBJ2-7; no definite D call. This CDR3 contains 13 residues. Germline assignment: CDR1 SGHTA and CDR2 FQGNSA. Trimming took 5 bases from V and 2 from J, leaving 10 bases between them. CDR3 nucleotide sequence: TGTGCCAGCAGCCAGCAGGAGACCTACGAGCAGTACTTC. It translates to CASSQQETYEQYF. Full variable domain (outside the CDR3, taken from reference TRBV7-2 and TRBJ2-7): GAGVSQSPSNKVTEKGKDVELRCDPISGHTALYWYRQSLGQGLEFLIYFQGNSAPDKSGLPSDRFSAERTGGSVSTLTIQRTQQEDSAVYLCASSQQETYEQYFGPGTRLTVT.

The chain joins TRBV28 to TRBJ1-5; D is unclear. The CDR3 covers 14 residues. Germline CDR1 and CDR2: MDHEN and SYDVKM. The V end lost 5 bases, the J end lost 3 bases, and 11 bases lay between the germline ends. The CDR3 here is CASSATHPNQPQHF. The CDR3 DNA follows: TGTGCCAGCAGTGCCACCCACCCCAATCAGCCCCAGCATTTT.

The gene calls are TRBV6-6 and TRBJ1-5, with no clear D. The V gene lost 6 bases and the J gene lost 1 base, with 10 bases spanning the gap. This CDR3 is 14 amino acids long. Germline values: CDR1 MNHNY, CDR2 SVGAGI (reference sequence). CDR3 sequence (DNA): TGTGCCAGCAGCCCCCCTGGAAGCAATCAGCCCCAGCATTTT. Translation: CASSPPGSNQPQHF.

This clone was detected only a few times. The genes are TRBV4-1 and TRBJ2-2, with no clear D. V lost 5 bases to trimming and J lost 1 base, with 14 bases between them. The CDR3 runs to 16 residues. Germline CDR1 is MGHRA and CDR2 is YSYEKL. The CDR3 DNA is TGCGCCAGCAGCGGAGTGGGATTCCTGAACACCGGGGAGCTGTTTTTT. Its protein is CASSGVGFLNTGELFF.